Presented here are 28 T cell receptor beta chains from one specimen sequenced in a study of multiple sclerosis patients with progressive multifocal leukoencephalopathy. The time point is: before natalizumab initiation. Assay used: immunoSEQ multiplex PCR; TCRdb lists only in-frame clones, some missing. The sample includes 25,000 to 30,000 clones, around 89% of them seen just once. The sequenced sample consisted of PBMCs. The receptor set was obtained from a human donor with multiple sclerosis.

CDR3 coding DNA: TGTGCCAGCAGACAACAGGGCTCTGGGGCCAACGTCCTGACTTTC. Encoded protein: CASRQQGSGANVLTF. This chain connects TRBV5-4 to TRBJ2-6; the D gene is possibly TRBD1 (6 bases). Germline CDR1 and CDR2: SGHNT and YYREEE (reference sequence). CDR3 length equals 15 residues. The V end was cut by 5 bases, the J end by 0 bases, with 9 bases between.

The chain carries TRBV2 and TRBJ1-2; D perhaps matches TRBD1 (6 bases). This CDR3 has 13 amino acids. Germline CDR1 SNHLY, CDR2 FYNNEI. V was cut by 3 bases and J by 8 bases, with 13 bases left in between. CDR3 protein: CASSEWGREGYTF. The CDR3 bases are TGTGCCAGCAGTGAGTGGGGGCGGGAAGGCTACACCTTC.

V is TRBV4-1 and J is TRBJ2-1; D not resolved. Germline CDR1 reads MGHRA; CDR2 reads YSYEKL. Trimming took 0 bases from V and 15 from J, leaving 15 bases between them. CDR3 size: 13 residues. CDR3 DNA: TGCGCCAGCAGCCAAGAAAGGCTCCCAATACTGTTCTTC. Protein sequence: CASSQERLPILFF.

CDR3 residues: CASRAEHEKLFF. The DNA for the CDR3 is TGTGCCAGCCGGGCGGAGCACGAAAAACTGTTTTTT. The chain employs TRBV7-9 and TRBJ1-4; D is undetermined. The germline V gene has CDR1 SEHNR and CDR2 FQNEAQ (reference sequence). CDR3 length: 12 amino acids. The V and J ends lost 8 bases and 8 bases respectively, with 12 bases between them.

J is TRBJ2-5 and V is TRBV5-6, with TRBD1 identical over 9 bases. Germline V gene lookup returns CDR1 SGHDT and CDR2 YYEEEE. The CDR3 length is 15 residues. With V trimmed by 4 bases and J by 5 bases, 9 bases remained unmatched. For the CDR3, the DNA is TGTGCCAGCAGCCTGGGACAGGGCGTTCGGGAGACCCAGTACTTC. Encoded protein: CASSLGQGVRETQYF.

This rearrangement joins TRBV6-6 to TRBJ2-7, with D possibly being TRBD1 or TRBD2 (5 bases each). Germline assignment: CDR1 MNHNY and CDR2 SVGAGI (reference sequence). V was shortened by 0 bases and J by 9 bases, with 15 bases between the two germline ends. The CDR3 has 14 residues. This CDR3 reads CASSYSSRDQGQYF. The CDR3 nucleotides read TGTGCCAGCAGTTACTCGAGCCGGGACCAGGGGCAGTACTTC.

This rearrangement joins TRBV11-2 to TRBJ1-1, with D unresolved. Germline V lookup: CDR1 SGHAT, CDR2 FQNNGV. V was pared by 0 bases and J by 4 bases, with 9 bases between. The CDR3 runs 14 residues. CDR3 in amino acids: CASSLDGPGTEAFF. CDR3 DNA: TGTGCCAGCAGCTTAGATGGTCCAGGCACTGAAGCTTTCTTT.

The genes are TRBV5-1 and TRBJ2-3; D is possibly TRBD1 (5 bases). The CDR3 sequence is 14 residues long. Trimming left V 2 bases short and J 4 bases short, with 11 bases between. The germline gives CDR1 SGHRS, CDR2 YFSETQ. The CDR3 sequence is CASSFWGAADTQYF. CDR3 DNA sequence: TGCGCCAGCAGCTTCTGGGGCGCGGCAGATACGCAGTATTTT.

The rearrangement links TRBV30 to TRBJ2-7; D ambiguous. The CDR3 extends over 13 amino acids. Germline CDR1 and CDR2: GTSNPN and SVGIG (reference sequence). The germline V and J ends were trimmed by 0 bases and 3 bases, with 9 bases remaining between them. In nucleotides, the CDR3 is TGTGCCTGGAGTGTGTCAGGCAACTACGAGCAGTACTTC. Protein: CAWSVSGNYEQYF.

The CDR3 sequence is CATSREGGSTDTQYF. The CDR3 nucleotides read TGTGCCACCAGCAGAGAGGGGGGGAGCACAGATACGCAGTATTTT. The rearrangement links TRBV15 to TRBJ2-3; 7 nucleotides agree with TRBD2. Germline CDR1 LNHNV, CDR2 YYDKDF (reference sequence). Unmatched junction bases numbered 0, after V lost 0 bases and J lost 0 bases. The CDR3 runs to 15 residues.

The CDR3 sequence is CASGTGPYNEQFF. Here the CDR3 DNA reads TGTGCCAGCGGGACAGGGCCCTACAATGAGCAGTTCTTC. V is TRBV7-3 and J is TRBJ2-1, with TRBD1 matching over 9 bases. There are 13 residues in the CDR3. V shed 8 bases, J shed 2 bases, and the junction held 1 base outside the gene matches. Germline values: CDR1 SGHTA, CDR2 FQGTGA.

The chain joins TRBV7-6 to TRBJ2-1, with D possibly called TRBD1 or TRBD2 (6 bases each). The V and J ends lost 1 base and 5 bases respectively, with 15 bases between them. This CDR3 has 16 amino acids. From germline, CDR1 is SGHVS and CDR2 FNYEAQ. The CDR3 here is CASSLVGGAVDNEQFF. CDR3 bases: TGTGCCAGCAGCTTAGTGGGGGGCGCGGTGGACAATGAGCAGTTCTTC.

This clone was seen a few times. The chain carries TRBV2 and TRBJ1-3; no firm D call. The CDR3 covers 11 residues. Trimming removed 6 bases at V and 4 bases at J, with 4 bases between. Germline CDR1 is SNHLY and CDR2 is FYNNEI. Here the CDR3 DNA reads TGTGCCAGCAGACAGGGAAACACCATATATTTT. The encoded protein is CASRQGNTIYF.

The J gene is TRBJ1-1, the V gene TRBV7-9, with 10 nucleotides matching TRBD1. V dropped 5 bases and J dropped 0; count of bases not matched to a gene: 6. The CDR3 totals 16 residues. The germline gives CDR1 SEHNR, CDR2 FQNEAQ (reference sequence). The CDR3 loop is CASSARQGAMNTEAFF. CDR3 DNA sequence: TGTGCCAGCAGCGCGCGACAGGGGGCCATGAACACTGAAGCTTTCTTT.

V and J are TRBV7-2 and TRBJ2-3; D remains unclear. Germline CDR1 is SGHTA and CDR2 is FQGNSA. The germline V and J ends were trimmed by 1 base and 8 bases, with 13 bases remaining between them. The CDR3 extends over 14 amino acids. The CDR3 nucleotides are TGTGCCAGCAGCTTAGACGGGTCAAGAGGTACGCAGTATTTT. This gives the protein CASSLDGSRGTQYF.

The chain is built from TRBV4-2 and TRBJ1-2, with a tentative D call TRBD1 (6 bases). V was shortened by 0 bases and J by 4 bases, with 12 bases between the two germline ends. This CDR3 has 15 amino acids. Germline loops: CDR1 LGHNA, CDR2 YNFKEQ. CDR3 in amino acids: CASSQDPPGAYGYTF. The CDR3 bases are TGTGCCAGCAGCCAAGATCCCCCGGGGGCCTATGGCTACACCTTC.

The CDR3 region has the DNA TGTGCCAGCTTGGACGGGGGAGGATACGAGCAGTACTTC. It yields the protein CASLDGGGYEQYF. The chain is built from TRBV18 and TRBJ2-7; tentatively, D is TRBD2 (6 bases). Between the trimmed V and J ends, which lost 7 bases and 4 bases, there was a span of 14 bases. The CDR3 extends over 13 amino acids. CDR1 and CDR2 (germline): KGHSH, LQKENI.

This chain links TRBV5-1 with TRBJ2-4, with D tentatively TRBD2 (7 bases). The CDR3 has 14 amino acids. The germline V gene encodes CDR1 SGHRS and CDR2 YFSETQ. Trimming took 0 bases from V and 8 from J, leaving 12 bases between them. CDR3 nucleotides: TGCGCCAGCAGCTTGGCGGGGGGCCGGGACATTCAGTACTTC. Its translation: CASSLAGGRDIQYF. Full variable domain (outside the CDR3, taken from reference TRBV5-1 and TRBJ2-4): KAGVTQTPRYLIKTRGQQVTLSCSPISGHRSVSWYQQTPGQGLQFLFEYFSETQRNKGNFPGRFSGRQFSNSRSEMNVSTLELGDSALYLCASSLAGGRDIQYFGAGTRLSVL.

The rearrangement links TRBV10-3 to TRBJ2-1; 7 nucleotides agree with TRBD1. Germline V lookup: CDR1 ENHRY, CDR2 SYGVKD. This CDR3 is 15 amino acids long. Trimming cost V 6 bases and J 6 bases; bases outside gene matches: 11. CDR3: CAIRMQGGLSNEQFF. CDR3 bases: TGTGCCATCAGGATGCAAGGGGGCCTTAGCAATGAGCAGTTCTTC.

The chain couples TRBV11-2 to TRBJ1-1, with D unclear. The V end lost 3 bases, the J end lost 8 bases, and 7 bases lay between the germline ends. The CDR3 loop spans 11 amino acids. Looked up from germline, CDR1 is SGHAT and CDR2 is FQNNGV. CDR3 sequence: CASSLGFEAFF. As DNA, the CDR3 is TGTGCCAGCAGCTTGGGATTCGAAGCTTTCTTT.

This clone has only one observation. The chain recombines TRBV2 with TRBJ2-3, with 8 bases identical to TRBD2. V shed 8 bases and J 4 bases; nucleotides not matched to a gene: 8. CDR3 size: 14 residues. CDR1 is SNHLY and CDR2 is FYNNEI in the germline V gene. For the CDR3, the DNA is TGTGCCAGCCTCGGGGGGGCCTCTGCAGATACGCAGTATTTT. This sequence encodes CASLGGASADTQYF.

The chain carries TRBV14 and TRBJ1-2; D uncertain. V shed 5 bases and J shed 8 bases, with 12 bases lying between them. This CDR3 contains 12 residues. CDR1 is SGHDN and CDR2 is FVKESK in the germline V gene. In nucleotides, the CDR3 is TGTGCCAGCAGCGCAGGAGTTTACGGCTACACCTTC. This encodes CASSAGVYGYTF.

The chain employs TRBV9 and TRBJ1-1; no definite D call. Germline V gene lookup returns CDR1 SGDLS and CDR2 YYNGEE. Deletions cut 3 bases from V and 2 bases from J, with 14 bases between. This CDR3 has 15 amino acids. CDR3 bases: TGTGCCAGCAGCGCGAGCGGGCAGGCTAACACTGAAGCTTTCTTT. This sequence encodes CASSASGQANTEAFF.

A single count supports this clone. V gene TRBV19 combines with J gene TRBJ2-7; 9 bases are shared with TRBD1. The CDR3 loop spans 15 amino acids. V shed 3 bases and J 3 bases; nucleotides not matched to a gene: 6. Germline CDR1 is LNHDA and CDR2 is SQIVND (reference sequence). CDR3: CASSMGQGDLYEQYF. CDR3 coding DNA: TGTGCCAGTAGTATGGGACAGGGAGACCTCTACGAGCAGTACTTC. Using reference TRBV19 and TRBJ2-7 for the parts outside the CDR3, the full variable domain is DGGITQSPKYLFRKEGQNVTLSCEQNLNHDAMYWYRQDPGQGLRLIYYSQIVNDFQKGDIAEGYSVSREKKESFPLTVTSAQKNPTAFYLCASSMGQGDLYEQYFGPGTRLTVT.

The genes are TRBV6-6 and TRBJ2-2; D not resolved. V shed 6 bases and J shed 5 bases, with 7 bases lying between them. The V gene's germline CDR1 is MNHNY and CDR2 SVGAGI (reference sequence). The CDR3 extends over 12 amino acids. The DNA for the CDR3 is TGTGCCAGCAGCCCCAGGACCGGGGAGCTGTTTTTT. Encoded protein: CASSPRTGELFF.

V usage is TRBV2 and J usage is TRBJ2-1; 8 bases are shared with TRBD2. V lost 6 bases and J lost 6; bases outside the gene matches: 16. The CDR3 is made up of 17 amino acids. The germline CDR1 and CDR2 sequences are SNHLY and FYNNEI. As DNA, the CDR3 is TGTGCCAGCAGCCCTATTCTAGCCGGCGGGGGGACCAATGAGCAGTTCTTC. Translating it yields CASSPILAGGGTNEQFF.

The chain is built from TRBV6-1 and TRBJ2-5; D unclear. Germline loops: CDR1 MNHNS, CDR2 SASEGT. There are 14 residues in the CDR3. V lost 8 bases and J 0 bases, leaving 13 bases between the germline ends. In DNA, the CDR3 is TGTGCCAGCGCCCTCAGTTTCCACCAAGAGACCCAGTACTTC. Its protein is CASALSFHQETQYF.

The gene calls are TRBV6-1 and TRBJ2-3; TRBD2 aligns across 13 bases. CDR3 length: 14 amino acids. Looked up from germline, CDR1 is MNHNS and CDR2 is SASEGT. The J segment lost 8 bases and the V segment lost 6 bases, leaving 5 bases of the junction unmatched. The CDR3 region is CASRELAGGATQYF. For the CDR3, the DNA is TGTGCCAGCAGAGAACTAGCGGGGGGGGCTACGCAGTATTTT.